One sample yielded the 13 T cell receptor beta chains listed below, sequenced in a study of CD8+CD57+ T cells in acquired aplastic anemia. TCR beta VDJ and CDR3 profiling used genomic DNA as template. A single record per CDR3 protein comes from TCRdb applying MiXCR to the reads. The sample has about 160,000 distinct CDR3 sequences, around 40% seen once; the top ten hold approximately 1.1%. Sequencing was carried out using sorted CD4+, CD8+, or CD8+CD57+ T cells (not recorded which) from PBMCs. These receptors were taken from a human donor in good health.

The V gene is TRBV12-3 or TRBV12-4, the J gene TRBJ2-7; tentatively, D is TRBD1 (5 bases). The ends were cut back, 2 bases at V and 4 bases at J, with 12 bases in the middle. This CDR3 comprises 14 residues. CDR3: CASSLPGYTYEQYF. The CDR3 DNA follows: TGTGCCAGCAGTTTACCAGGGTATACGTACGAGCAGTACTTC.

This clonotype occurred many times. The chain is built from TRBV15 and TRBJ1-5, with D maybe TRBD1 (6 bases). Trimming removed 0 bases from V and 7 bases from J, with 16 bases in between. The germline V gene has CDR1 LNHNV and CDR2 YYDKDF (reference sequence). The CDR3 runs 16 residues. The CDR3, as DNA: TGTGCCACCAGCAGAGACGCCACAGGGAAAGGGCAGCCCCAGCATTTT. Translating gives CATSRDATGKGQPQHF.

The V gene is TRBV11-2, the J gene TRBJ1-5; no definite D call. The germline V gene has CDR1 SGHAT and CDR2 FQNNGV. V was trimmed by 2 bases and J by 3 bases, leaving 5 bases between them. CDR3 length: 13 residues. CDR3 sequence (DNA): TGTGCCAGCAGCTTATCAGACAATCAGCCCCAGCATTTT. It specifies CASSLSDNQPQHF.

This chain joins TRBV20-1 and TRBJ2-7; the D gene is possibly TRBD1 (6 bases). The V gene's germline CDR1 is DFQATT and CDR2 SNEGSKA (reference sequence). Trimming stripped 3 bases from V and 2 bases from J, with 14 bases between. This CDR3 spans 14 amino acids. The CDR3 reads CSASSRGRTYEQYF. The CDR3 nucleotides are TGCAGTGCTAGTTCCAGGGGACGGACCTACGAGCAGTACTTC.

The chain is built from TRBV29-1 and TRBJ1-4; 11 nucleotides agree with TRBD1. The V gene's germline CDR1 is SQVTM and CDR2 ANQGSEA. CDR3 length equals 14 residues. V shed 8 bases and J 2 bases; nucleotides not matched to a gene: 4. CDR3: CSIGTGGTNEKLFF. DNA for the CDR3: TGCAGCATAGGGACAGGGGGGACTAATGAAAAACTGTTTTTT.

This chain uses TRBV5-1 with TRBJ2-7; tentatively, D is TRBD1 (5 bases). The CDR3 has 14 residues. Germline CDR1 and CDR2: SGHRS and YFSETQ. Trimming removed 0 bases at V and 2 bases at J, with 9 bases between. The DNA of the CDR3 is TGCGCCAGCAGCTTGGGGACACCACCCTACGAGCAGTACTTC. As protein: CASSLGTPPYEQYF.

The chain couples TRBV7-9 to TRBJ2-7; possibly TRBD1 for D (5 bases). Trimming shortened V by 5 bases and J by 1 base, and 9 bases separated the two germline ends. The CDR3 extends over 13 amino acids. Germline V gene data show CDR1 as SEHNR and CDR2 as FQNEAQ (reference sequence). In nucleotides, the CDR3 is TGTGCCAGCAGCCCCAGGGTTTCCTACGAGCAGTACTTC. This sequence encodes CASSPRVSYEQYF.

This chain uses TRBV11-2 with TRBJ2-7; D gene uncertain. The CDR3 spans 17 residues. Trimming removed 2 bases from V and 2 bases from J, with 19 bases in between. Germline V gives CDR1 SGHAT, CDR2 FQNNGV. Here the CDR3 reads CASSLTPARAYTYEQYF. In DNA form, the CDR3 reads TGTGCCAGCAGCTTAACACCCGCAAGGGCTTATACCTACGAGCAGTACTTC.

The V and J genes are TRBV20-1 and TRBJ2-4, with 7 bases fitting TRBD1. The length of the CDR3 is 16 residues. Per germline, CDR1 DFQATT and CDR2 SNEGSKA (reference sequence). The junction had 8 bases not matched to a gene; V was cut back by 0 bases and J by 3 bases. The CDR3: CSARDLAGGGKNIQYF. CDR3 nucleotide sequence: TGCAGTGCTAGAGATCTGGCAGGGGGTGGCAAAAACATTCAGTACTTC.

This clonotype was observed a single time. Its ends do not fully match the called genes, so a read error is possible. The chain joins TRBV7-9 to TRBJ2-1; D ambiguous. Germline V lookup: CDR1 SEHNR, CDR2 FQNEAQ (reference sequence). This CDR3 region has 13 residues. The CDR3 sequence: CASSLGGEDERFF. CDR3 DNA: TGTGCCAGCAGCTTAGGAGGAGAGGATGAGCGGTTCTTC.

This clonotype appeared a single time. This sequence joins TRBV5-1 and TRBJ2-7; 8 bases line up with TRBD1. The junction had 9 bases not matched to a gene; V was cut back by 0 bases and J by 7 bases. The germline gives CDR1 SGHRS, CDR2 YFSETQ. The CDR3 loop spans 15 amino acids. The CDR3, as DNA: TGCGCCAGCAGCTTGGACGGCAGGGGGCGAGGGGAGCAGTACTTC. It yields the protein CASSLDGRGRGEQYF.

J is TRBJ2-7 and V is TRBV6-2 or TRBV6-3, with 7 positions matching TRBD2. J was trimmed by 0 bases and V by 0 bases; bases with no gene match: 23. This CDR3 is built from 22 residues. The germline gives CDR1 MNHEY, CDR2 SVGEGT. The CDR3 loop is CASSYSRFACGGAPPCSYEQYF. The CDR3 region has the DNA TGTGCCAGCAGTTACTCGAGGTTTGCATGCGGGGGTGCACCTCCGTGCTCCTACGAGCAGTACTTC.

The chain employs TRBV7-8 and TRBJ1-6; no firm D call. Germline V gives CDR1 SGHVS, CDR2 FQNEAQ. This CDR3 spans 12 amino acids. Trimming removed 5 bases from V and 7 bases from J, with 6 bases in between. Here the CDR3 reads CASSSTNSPLHF. CDR3 sequence (DNA): TGTGCCAGCAGCAGTACAAATTCACCCCTCCACTTT. The variable domain in full, with the rest retrieved from reference TRBV7-8 and TRBJ1-6, is GAGVSQSPRYKVAKRGQDVALRCDPISGHVSLFWYQQALGQGPEFLTYFQNEAQLDKSGLPSDRFFAERPEGSVSTLKIQRTQQEDSAVYLCASSSTNSPLHFGNGTRLTVT.